The 22 T cell receptor beta chains below all came from one sample that was sequenced in a study of T-cell memory formation after mild COVID-19. In TCRdb, the 5' RACE reads were re-called with MiXCR into one record per CDR3 protein. The table includes about 400,000 distinct CDR3 sequences, more than 15% detected once. Sequencing was done on a sample of PBMCs or a T cell subset sorted from them (not recorded which). These receptors all come from a man younger than 30 who had mild COVID-19 (a few samples of this study predate the infection). Cell type and time point are not known.

This rearrangement joins TRBV6-5 to TRBJ1-5; D perhaps matches TRBD1 (5 bases). Germline values: CDR1 MNHEY, CDR2 SVGAGI. This CDR3 has 13 residues. V lost 8 bases and J lost 1, with 9 bases in between. In nucleotides, the CDR3 is TGTGCCAGCGGTTGGGACAGCAATCAGCCCCAGCATTTT. It translates to CASGWDSNQPQHF.

This clonotype was seen a handful of times. The V and J genes are TRBV6-4 and TRBJ1-2; D gene uncertain. Between the trimmed V and J ends, which lost 2 bases and 9 bases, there was a span of 13 bases. This CDR3 comprises 13 residues. Germline CDR1 MRHNA, CDR2 SNTAGT. CDR3 in amino acids: CASSDGKGRRYTF. In nucleotides, the CDR3 is TGTGCCAGCAGTGACGGAAAGGGCCGGCGCTACACCTTC.

V gene TRBV12-3 or TRBV12-4 combines with J gene TRBJ1-6; D not certain. V lost 2 bases to trimming and J lost 7 bases, with 12 bases between them. CDR3 length: 15 residues. The CDR3 region has the DNA TGTGCCAGCAGTTTACTTCGGGAGGGCAATTCACCCCTCCACTTT. It translates to CASSLLREGNSPLHF.

This clonotype was observed a handful of times. The chain joins TRBV5-1 to TRBJ1-6; weak D call: TRBD1 (5 bases). V dropped 0 bases and J dropped 7 bases, with 14 bases sitting between them. The germline V gene has CDR1 SGHRS and CDR2 YFSETQ. The CDR3 spans 16 residues. This chain's CDR3 is CASSLAPGTLNSPLHF. CDR3 coding DNA: TGCGCCAGCAGCTTGGCTCCCGGGACGTTGAATTCACCCCTCCACTTT. The full variable domain, rest sourced from reference TRBV5-1 and TRBJ1-6, is KAGVTQTPRYLIKTRGQQVTLSCSPISGHRSVSWYQQTPGQGLQFLFEYFSETQRNKGNFPGRFSGRQFSNSRSEMNVSTLELGDSALYLCASSLAPGTLNSPLHFGNGTRLTVT.

This chain uses TRBV2 with TRBJ1-4; D gene unclear. The CDR3 sequence is 15 residues long. Germline CDR1 is SNHLY and CDR2 is FYNNEI. V was cut by 2 bases and J by 4 bases, with 11 bases left in between. DNA of the CDR3: TGTGCCAGCAGTGAAAAGTTCAGCTTTAATGAAAAACTGTTTTTT. It encodes CASSEKFSFNEKLFF.

As DNA, the CDR3 is TGTGCCAGCAGCTTAGGACGCCTTAGCGGCAGCTCCTACGAGCAGTACTTC. It translates to CASSLGRLSGSSYEQYF. The chain combines TRBV11-2 with TRBJ2-7; a possible D gene is TRBD2 (6 bases). The CDR3 runs 17 residues. CDR1 SGHAT and CDR2 FQNNGV come from the germline V gene. V lost 1 base to trimming and J lost 0 bases, with 16 bases between them.

This clonotype was counted a few times. This rearrangement joins TRBV4-3 to TRBJ2-1; 7 bases match TRBD2. V lost 0 bases, J lost 4 bases, and 0 bases stayed unmatched. CDR1 and CDR2 (germline): LGHNA, YSLEER. This CDR3 contains 14 residues. CDR3: CASSQEAGYNEQFF. CDR3 nucleotide sequence: TGCGCCAGCAGCCAAGAAGCGGGGTACAATGAGCAGTTCTTC.

This clonotype was picked up many times. The rearrangement joins TRBV4-3 to TRBJ2-2, with 7 positions matching TRBD1. CDR1 LGHNA and CDR2 YSLEER come from the germline V gene. This CDR3 is 15 amino acids long. V lost 1 base to trimming and J lost 6 bases; unmatched junction nucleotides: 5. The CDR3 region has the DNA TGCGCCAGCAGCCAAGCAACGGGACAGCCCGGGGAGCTGTTTTTT. Its translation is CASSQATGQPGELFF.

The chain employs TRBV18 and TRBJ1-1; 7 nucleotides match TRBD1. This CDR3 is 16 amino acids long. The trim removed 3 bases at V and 7 bases at J, leaving 14 bases unmatched. Germline V gene data show CDR1 as KGHSH and CDR2 as LQKENI. The CDR3 nucleotides read TGTGCCAGCTCACCTTACACCGACGGGACAGTTAGTGAAGCTTTCTTT. Its protein is CASSPYTDGTVSEAFF. The entire variable domain, with the rest obtained from reference TRBV18 and TRBJ1-1, is as follows: NAGVMQNPRHLVRRRGQEARLRCSPMKGHSHVYWYRQLPEEGLKFMVYLQKENIIDESGMPKERFSAEFPKEGPSILRIQQVVRGDSAAYFCASSPYTDGTVSEAFFGQGTRLTVV.

The V gene is TRBV7-9, the J gene TRBJ2-6; D is unresolved. Germline V CDR1 and CDR2: SEHNR, FQNEAQ (reference sequence). This CDR3 has 14 amino acids. Trimming left V 5 bases short and J 4 bases short, with 9 bases between. For the CDR3, the DNA is TGTGCCAGCAGCCCTGTAGTGGGGGCCAACGTCCTGACTTTC. This sequence encodes CASSPVVGANVLTF.

CDR3 in DNA: TGCAGTGCTAGAGATACATCTAGGAGCTCCTACGAGCAGTACTTC. Translating gives CSARDTSRSSYEQYF. This chain uses TRBV20-1 with TRBJ2-7; no definite D call. CDR3 length: 15 amino acids. The germline V and J ends were trimmed by 0 bases and 0 bases, with 12 bases remaining between them. Germline V gives CDR1 DFQATT, CDR2 SNEGSKA (reference sequence).

The chain combines TRBV5-1 with TRBJ1-2; D remains unclear. Looked up from germline, CDR1 is SGHRS and CDR2 is YFSETQ. The V end lost 3 bases, the J end lost 4 bases, and 13 bases lay between the germline ends. This CDR3 has 14 residues. CDR3 protein: CASSSGRDLYGYTF. The DNA of the CDR3 is TGCGCCAGCAGCTCCGGACGGGATCTCTATGGCTACACCTTC. Filled out from reference TRBV5-1 and TRBJ1-2, the complete variable domain reads KAGVTQTPRYLIKTRGQQVTLSCSPISGHRSVSWYQQTPGQGLQFLFEYFSETQRNKGNFPGRFSGRQFSNSRSEMNVSTLELGDSALYLCASSSGRDLYGYTFGSGTRLTVV.

The chain links TRBV25-1 to TRBJ2-3, with D possibly matching TRBD1 (6 bases). The V end was cut by 4 bases, the J end by 5 bases, with 16 bases between. The CDR3 spans 15 residues. Germline values: CDR1 MGHDK, CDR2 SYGVNS. This CDR3 is CASSGKAGDRDTQYF. The CDR3 nucleotides are TGTGCCAGCAGTGGGAAGGCAGGGGATCGAGATACGCAGTATTTT.

This clonotype was observed a handful of times. The genes are TRBV3-1 and TRBJ2-3; TRBD2 matches at 12 bases. V dropped 2 bases and J dropped 6; count of bases not matched to a gene: 12. This CDR3 spans 18 amino acids. Germline CDR1 LGHDT, CDR2 YNNKEL (reference sequence). CDR3 nucleotide sequence: TGTGCCAGCAGCCAACACCCAACTAGCGGGGGGCCCCCGGATACGCAGTATTTT. This gives the protein CASSQHPTSGGPPDTQYF.

Only a few counts were recorded for this clonotype. This rearrangement joins TRBV12-3 or TRBV12-4 to TRBJ1-4; D is uncertain. V lost 3 bases and J lost 6, with 14 bases in between. The CDR3 is 15 amino acids. This CDR3 reads CASSFAGIRHEKLFF. The CDR3 DNA reads TGTGCCAGCAGTTTTGCTGGAATCCGACATGAAAAACTGTTTTTT.

CDR3 nucleotide sequence: TGCGCCAGCAGCCAAGATCAGATGGGAAGCACAGATACGCAGTATTTT. It encodes CASSQDQMGSTDTQYF. The rearrangement links TRBV4-1 to TRBJ2-3; D call uncertain. Per the germline V gene, CDR1 is MGHRA and CDR2 is YSYEKL. V was cut by 0 bases and J by 0 bases, with 10 bases left in between. The CDR3 covers 16 residues.

This chain joins TRBV7-9 and TRBJ1-1; D remains ambiguous. Germline V CDR1 and CDR2: SEHNR, FQNEAQ (reference sequence). This CDR3 spans 15 amino acids. V shed 4 bases and J shed 0 bases, with 12 bases lying between them. The CDR3 loop reads CASSSPTGLNTEAFF. CDR3 nucleotide sequence: TGTGCCAGCAGCTCCCCTACCGGTTTGAACACTGAAGCTTTCTTT.

This clonotype was recorded at least ten times. The V call is TRBV24-1, the J call TRBJ2-5; TRBD1 might be the D (6 bases). Trimming took off 4 bases at V and 3 bases at J, with 14 bases between the two ends. The CDR3 consists of 15 residues. Germline V gene data show CDR1 as KGHDR and CDR2 as SFDVKD. The chain's CDR3 is CATSDASQGKETQYF. The CDR3, as DNA: TGTGCCACCAGTGACGCTTCACAGGGTAAAGAGACCCAGTACTTC.

The CDR3 here is CASSTLGGNTIYF. Here the CDR3 DNA reads TGTGCCAGCAGTACTTTGGGTGGAAACACCATATATTTT. V is TRBV6-6 and J is TRBJ1-3; D is uncertain. V dropped 5 bases and J dropped 3 bases, with 8 bases sitting between them. The CDR3 length is 13 residues. Germline V CDR1 and CDR2: MNHNY, SVGAGI (reference sequence).

This rearrangement joins TRBV20-1 to TRBJ1-6, with a possible D match to TRBD1 (6 bases). The germline gives CDR1 DFQATT, CDR2 SNEGSKA (reference sequence). The ends were cut back, 6 bases at V and 8 bases at J, with 20 bases in the middle. The CDR3 spans 15 residues. CDR3 residues: CSASYPYRDHSPLHF. The CDR3 DNA reads as TGCAGTGCGAGTTATCCCTACAGGGATCATTCACCCCTCCACTTT.

This clonotype was counted a few times. This chain joins TRBV18 and TRBJ2-7; no clear D gene. Germline CDR1 reads KGHSH; CDR2 reads LQKENI. The CDR3 is made up of 13 amino acids. Trimming took off 3 bases at V and 2 bases at J, with 8 bases between the two ends. The CDR3 is CASSPGPTYEQYV. CDR3 sequence (DNA): TGTGCCAGCTCACCCGGGCCGACCTACGAGCAGTACGTC.

This clonotype was picked up a small number of times. V and J are TRBV7-9 and TRBJ2-7; no firm D call. The CDR3 spans 14 residues. Per the germline V gene, CDR1 is SEHNR and CDR2 is FQNEAQ (reference sequence). The germline V and J ends were trimmed by 0 bases and 3 bases, with 9 bases remaining between them. The CDR3 nucleotides read TGTGCCAGCAGCTTAGCCATCTTGGGCTACGAGCAGTACTTC. It codes for CASSLAILGYEQYF.